These T cell receptor beta chains were read from a single sample in a study of blood T cell repertoires in COVID-19. The data were produced by immunoSEQ multiplex PCR, yet TCRdb's version contains in-frame clones alone and is incomplete. This table holds around 340,000 clones, around 85% found once. Material for sequencing was PBMCs or T cells enriched from blood (not recorded which). Receptors were obtained from a woman between 40 and 50 years old with acute COVID-19. The CDR3 runs from the conserved cysteine through the conserved F or W.

v_call	cdr3_length	j_call	cdr3_aa
TRBV3-1/TRBV3-2	12	TRBJ2-5	CASSQGLETQYF
TRBV7-2	13	TRBJ1-5	CASSLSRGQPQHF
TRBV27	14	TRBJ1-2	CASSPNRGEGGYTF
TRBV27	14	TRBJ2-7	CASSLGERLHEQYF
TRBV19	15	TRBJ2-6	CASSSGAAGANVLTF
TRBV18	14	TRBJ2-7	CASSPGGGIYEQYF
TRBV4-2	14	TRBJ1-5	CASSQDGGWQPQHF
TRBV28	15	TRBJ2-7	CASSNSDYPVYEQYF
TRBV19	16	TRBJ2-7	CASSTPGTSGSYEQYF
TRBV2	16	TRBJ1-5	CASSEALTGVNQPQHF
TRBV10-1	13	TRBJ2-7	CASPRGFPNEQYF
TRBV21-1	16	TRBJ2-3	CASSKEARGCTDTQYF
TRBV3-1/TRBV3-2	18	TRBJ2-1	CASSQVSRERGGLLEQFF
TRBV10-3	15	TRBJ1-3	CAISETRSAGNTIYF
TRBV7-8	14	TRBJ2-7	CASSFDRGNYEQYF
TRBV19	13	TRBJ1-6	CASSTGGYSPLHF
TRBV11-2	14	TRBJ2-7	CASSVPGQSYEQYF
TRBV6-5	14	TRBJ2-7	CATLGTGGAYEQYF